One and the same sample provided the 31 T cell receptor delta chains below, sequenced in a study of gamma-delta T cells after stem cell transplantation. TCRdb re-called clones from the RT-PCR reads via CATT. This sample has 7,600 or so delta-chain clones, with about 14% found just once. Sequencing used gamma-delta T cells. All receptors come from a human donor. It is not recorded whose cells these are; they may come from a transplant donor.

Note on this clone: The junction departs from germline at one end; a sequencing error may be responsible. V and J are TRDV1 and TRDJ4; TRDD3 is a possible D gene (5 bases). The germline gives CDR1 TSWWSYY, CDR2 QGS. This CDR3 region has 19 residues. CDR3 sequence reads: CALGDIPLYGDTNGRPPIF. The CDR3 DNA sequence: TGTGCTCTTGGGGACATCCCCCTCTACGGAGATACCAATGGAAGACCCCCGATCTTT.

The chain has TRDV1 and TRDJ1, with TRDD3 matching 9 bases. The CDR3 contains 22 residues. CDR1 and CDR2 from the germline V gene are TSWWSYY and QGS. The V and J ends lost 3 bases and 1 base, in that order; junction bases with no gene match: 24. The CDR3 sequence: CALGDGIGESCRGYALTDKLIF. As DNA, the CDR3 is TGTGCTCTTGGGGATGGTATAGGGGAGTCCTGCAGGGGATACGCGCTCACCGATAAACTCATCTTT.

For this clone: With a much larger clone just one base away, this may be a read error. This chain connects TRDV1 to TRDJ1, with TRDD3 as a possible D gene (5 bases). The germline V gene encodes CDR1 TSWWSYY and CDR2 QGS. The CDR3 is 20 residues long. The germline V and J ends were trimmed by 1 base and 9 bases, with 33 bases remaining between them. CDR3 region: CALGEPEVPIGAYCGTELIF. As DNA, the CDR3 is TGTGCTCTTGGGGAACCTGAGGTTCCCATTGGGGCGTACTGTGGGACCGAACTCATCTTT.

By frequency in the sample, this clone is medium-sized (0.01 to 0.1%). Additional DNA sequences in this sample encode the identical CDR3. J is TRDJ3 and V is TRDV2; TRDD3 matches at 12 bases. Germline V gene lookup returns CDR1 GEAIGNYY and CDR2 EKD. V lost 0 bases and J lost 0; bases outside the gene matches: 5. The CDR3 length is 20 residues. The CDR3 DNA reads as TGTGCCTGTGACACCGTACTGGGGGATACTAGCTCCTGGGACACCCGACAGATGTTTTTC. This gives the protein CACDTVLGDTSSWDTRQMFF.

Details on this clone: A much larger clone differs by one base, so this may be a read error. J is TRDJ2 and V is TRDV2; 7 positions match TRDD3. This CDR3 comprises 17 residues. CDR1 and CDR2 (germline): GEAIGNYY, EKD. The CDR3 DNA sequence: TGTGCCTGTGACACCTTGGGGGAAACAGCTTTGACAGCACAACCCTTCTTT. Protein product: CACDTLGETALTAQPFF.

The gene calls are TRDV3 and TRDJ1; D remains ambiguous. Germline lookup yields CDR1 TVYSNPD and CDR2 GDNSRS (reference sequence). V gave up 3 bases and J gave up 0 bases, with 26 bases separating them. This CDR3 contains 18 residues. CDR3 region: CAFPRSFRPNPYTDKLIF. The CDR3 region has the DNA TGTGCCTTCCCGCGATCTTTCAGACCAAACCCGTACACCGATAAACTCATCTTT.

This clone was counted a few times. This chain joins TRDV2 and TRDJ3; 8 nucleotides align to TRDD3. Germline V CDR1 and CDR2: GEAIGNYY, EKD. This CDR3 has 18 amino acids. Trimming cost V 3 bases and J 0 bases; bases outside gene matches: 6. The CDR3 loop is CACDPTGGSSWDTRQMFF. The CDR3 DNA follows: TGTGCCTGTGACCCTACTGGGGGTAGCTCCTGGGACACCCGACAGATGTTTTTC.

Note on this clone: This may come from a read error, since a much larger clone is one base off. This chain links TRDV1 with TRDJ1; tentatively, D is TRDD3 (5 bases). The CDR3 spans 19 residues. Germline-derived CDR1 and CDR2 are TSWWSYY and QGS. Trimming removed 2 bases from V and 1 base from J, with 23 bases in between. The DNA for the CDR3 is TGTGCTCTTGGGGAAAAGGGGTGGGGCCCAACGCCGTCCACCGATAAACTCATCTTT. Amino acid sequence: CALGEKGWGPTPSTDKLIF.

Within the sample, this clone is medium-sized (0.01 to 0.1%). The chain uses TRDV3 and TRDJ1; TRDD3 agrees at 12 bases. The length of the CDR3 is 17 residues. V was pared by 3 bases and J by 10 bases, with 21 bases of the junction left unmatched. Per the germline V gene, CDR1 is TVYSNPD and CDR2 is GDNSRS (reference sequence). CDR3 sequence reads: CALGPSLRPWGIRVLIF. The CDR3 nucleotides are TGTGCCTTGGGACCTTCCTTACGTCCCTGGGGGATACGCGTACTCATCTTT. Combining the CDR3 with reference TRDV3 and TRDJ1 gives the whole variable domain CDKVTQSSPDQTVASGSEVVLLCTYDTVYSNPDLFWYRIRPDYSFQFVFYGDNSRSEGADFTQGRFSVKHILTQKAFHLVISPVRTEDSATYYCALGPSLRPWGIRVLIFGKGTRVTVEP.

This clone qualifies as medium-sized. In the same sample, other DNA sequences code for this CDR3. The chain is built from TRDV2 and TRDJ3; 9 positions match TRDD3. This CDR3 contains 18 residues. Looked up from germline, CDR1 is GEAIGNYY and CDR2 is EKD. With V trimmed by 0 bases and J by 0 bases, 2 bases remained unmatched. The CDR3 loop is CACDTYWGSSWDTRQMFF. The DNA of the CDR3 is TGTGCCTGTGACACCTACTGGGGGAGCTCCTGGGACACCCGACAGATGTTTTTC.

By sample fraction, this clone is large. V and J are TRDV2 and TRDJ3; D is unresolved. The CDR3 extends over 16 amino acids. Germline CDR1 reads GEAIGNYY; CDR2 reads EKD. V dropped 0 bases and J dropped 2 bases, with 7 bases sitting between them. In DNA, the CDR3 is TGTGCCTGTGACACCGTCGGTCCCTGGGACACCCGACAGATGTTTTTC. Protein product: CACDTVGPWDTRQMFF.

This clone was observed a few times. V and J are TRDV1 and TRDJ1; TRDD3 matches at 11 bases. Germline trimming cut 0 bases from V and 0 bases from J; bases unmatched to any gene: 3. The CDR3 consists of 17 residues. Per the germline V gene, CDR1 is TSWWSYY and CDR2 is QGS. The CDR3 here is CALGELLGDRDTDKLIF. The CDR3 bases are TGTGCTCTTGGGGAACTACTGGGGGATAGGGACACCGATAAACTCATCTTT.

With respect to this clone: Given a far larger clone just one base away, this is likely a sequencing read error. The chain combines TRDV2 with TRDJ1, with a tentative D call TRDD3 (6 bases). The CDR3 has 18 residues. Looked up from germline, CDR1 is GEAIGNYY and CDR2 is EKD. V lost 5 bases, J lost 0 bases, and 24 bases lay in between. CDR3 sequence: CACGTGPGRGLYTDKLIF. The CDR3 DNA sequence: TGTGCCTGTGGCACGGGCCCTGGCCGGGGATTGTACACCGATAAACTCATCTTT.

About this clone itself: At one end, the junction sequence differs from germline, possibly due to a read error. The J gene is TRDJ1, the V gene TRDV3, with D perhaps matching TRDD3 (6 bases). This CDR3 has 15 residues. Germline V gene lookup returns CDR1 TVYSNPD and CDR2 GDNSRS (reference sequence). CDR3 amino acids: CAFGAWGFYTDKFIF. CDR3 DNA sequence: TGTGCCTTCGGCGCATGGGGGTTTTACACCGATAAATTCATCTTT.

The V call is TRDV1, the J call TRDJ1, with TRDD3 matching over 11 bases. CDR1 and CDR2 (germline): TSWWSYY, QGS. V was pared by 2 bases and J by 0 bases, with 32 bases of the junction left unmatched. This CDR3 spans 26 amino acids. CDR3 sequence (DNA): TGTGCTCTTGGGGAAGACCAACTCCCATTCTTCCTACGTTGGGGGATACGTTTCGATTACACCGATAAACTCATCTTT. Translated, it gives CALGEDQLPFFLRWGIRFDYTDKLIF.

On this clone itself: This sequence may be a read error, since a much larger clone differs from it by one base. CDR3 sequence reads: CACDTRGAHSWDSRQMFF. CDR3 bases: TGTGCCTGTGACACTCGGGGAGCCCACTCCTGGGACTCCCGACAGATGTTTTTC. V and J are TRDV2 and TRDJ3; D may be TRDD3 (5 bases). The CDR3 has 18 residues. Germline CDR1 reads GEAIGNYY; CDR2 reads EKD.

This clone was recorded a few times. This may come from a read error, since a much larger clone is one base off. The chain has TRDV2 and TRDJ3; the match to TRDD3 covers 8 bases. CDR1 is GEAIGNYY and CDR2 is EKD in the germline V gene. V lost 2 bases and J lost 0; bases outside the gene matches: 5. The CDR3 has 18 residues. The CDR3, as DNA: TGTGCCTGTGACATACTGGGGGCTGGCTCCTGGGACACCCGACAGATGTTTTTC. As protein: CACDILGAGSWDTRQMFF.

Sample share makes this clone medium-sized. The V gene is TRDV1, the J gene TRDJ1; 8 bases agree with TRDD3. The CDR3 covers 17 residues. The J segment lost 9 bases and the V segment lost 4 bases, leaving 19 bases of the junction unmatched. Germline V CDR1 and CDR2: TSWWSYY, QGS. DNA of the CDR3: TGTGCTCTTGGGGGGCCTTCCCAGGAAGACTGGGGGTCCGAACTCATCTTT. Translation: CALGGPSQEDWGSELIF.

This clone occurred a few times. A much larger clone lies one base from this, so it may be a read error. The rearrangement joins TRDV2 to TRDJ3, with a tentative D call TRDD3 (6 bases). The CDR3 extends over 18 amino acids. The germline gives CDR1 GEAIGNYY, CDR2 EKD. The CDR3 DNA is TGTGCCTGTGACACGGCGGATACCTGTTCCTGGGACACCCGACAGGTGTTTTTC. Protein sequence: CACDTADTCSWDTRQVFF.

This clone was observed a single time. A read error is likely here: a far larger clone is one base away. This chain connects TRDV1 to TRDJ1, with unresolved D. The CDR3 consists of 18 residues. Looked up from germline, CDR1 is TSWWSYY and CDR2 is QGS. The CDR3 sequence: CALGDPLGSRMYTGKLIF. The CDR3 region has the DNA TGTGCTCTTGGGGATCCTCTAGGTTCCCGGATGTACACCGGTAAACTCATCTTT.

To note about this clone: Since a much larger clone is just one base distant, this may be a read error. This chain uses TRDV2 with TRDJ3; a possible D gene is TRDD3 (5 bases). The germline V and J ends were trimmed by 0 bases and 1 base, with 15 bases remaining between them. CDR1 and CDR2 from the germline V gene are GEAIGNYY and EKD. This CDR3 has 19 residues. CDR3 amino acids: CACDTMGRWASWDTRQMFF. As DNA, the CDR3 is TGTGCCTGTGACACCATGGGGAGGTGGGCGTCCTGGGACACCCGACAGATGTTTTTC.

This clone was seen a handful of times. V and J are TRDV3 and TRDJ1; 12 bases fit TRDD3. The germline V gene encodes CDR1 TVYSNPD and CDR2 GDNSRS (reference sequence). V trimming: 2 bases; J trimming: 0 bases; junction bases outside the gene matches: 7. The CDR3 extends over 16 amino acids. The CDR3 sequence: CAFGNWGIPYTDKLIF. For the CDR3, the DNA is TGTGCCTTTGGAAACTGGGGGATACCGTACACCGATAAACTCATCTTT. The complete variable domain, with remaining parts taken from reference TRDV3 and TRDJ1, reads CDKVTQSSPDQTVASGSEVVLLCTYDTVYSNPDLFWYRIRPDYSFQFVFYGDNSRSEGADFTQGRFSVKHILTQKAFHLVISPVRTEDSATYYCAFGNWGIPYTDKLIFGKGTRVTVEP.

This chain connects TRDV1 to TRDJ1; D is possibly TRDD1 (5 bases). There are 20 residues in the CDR3. With 1 base removed from V and 0 bases from J, the gap between germline ends came to 24 bases. Germline CDR1 reads TSWWSYY; CDR2 reads QGS. The chain's CDR3 is CALGEPSEIRSGVYTDKLIF. For the CDR3, the DNA is TGTGCTCTTGGGGAACCATCCGAAATTCGATCGGGCGTGTACACCGATAAACTCATCTTT.

This clone was found a few times. One junction end does not reproduce the germline sequence, and a read error may be involved. The V and J genes are TRDV1 and TRDJ2; TRDD3 matches 9 bases. This CDR3 has 23 amino acids. The germline V gene has CDR1 TSWWSYY and CDR2 QGS. CDR3 sequence: CALGEDVRSGGSPLILLAAQLFF. The CDR3 nucleotides read TGTGCTCTTGGGGAAGATGTGCGGTCTGGGGGATCTCCCCTGATCCTTTTGGCAGCACAACTCTTCTTT.

To note about this clone: Since a much larger clone is just one base distant, this may be a read error. Other DNA sequences in the same sample also yield this CDR3. The chain links TRDV2 to TRDJ3, with a weak D call TRDD3 (6 bases). The CDR3 is 19 residues long. Per germline, CDR1 GEAIGNYY and CDR2 EKD. V was trimmed by 1 base and J by 0 bases, leaving 15 bases between them. CDR3 nucleotide sequence: TGTGCCTGTGACACTGGGGGGTACAGGAGCTCCTGGGACACCCGACAGATGTTTTTC. Protein product: CACDTGGYRSSWDTRQMFF.

The J gene is TRDJ1, the V gene TRDV1, with 11 positions matching TRDD3. The CDR3 spans 20 residues. Germline V gene sequence: CDR1 TSWWSYY, CDR2 QGS. With V trimmed by 5 bases and J by 7 bases, 24 bases remained unmatched. Written as DNA, the CDR3 is TGTGCTCTTGGGCCGGCACTAGCGGCTGGGCTTGGGGGATACGCCTCTAAACTCATCTTT. Translating it yields CALGPALAAGLGGYASKLIF.

The chain is built from TRDV1 and TRDJ2; TRDD3 aligns across 11 bases. Trimming removed 4 bases from V and 0 bases from J; junction bases left unmatched: 7. This CDR3 is built from 18 residues. The germline V gene has CDR1 TSWWSYY and CDR2 QGS. Written as DNA, the CDR3 is TGTGCTCTTGGGGTCCCCAAACTGGGGGATACTTTGACAGCACAACTCTTCTTT. Translation: CALGVPKLGDTLTAQLFF.

The chain links TRDV1 to TRDJ1; D gene uncertain. Germline V gene lookup returns CDR1 TSWWSYY and CDR2 QGS. CDR3 length: 17 amino acids. Deletions cut 0 bases from V and 0 bases from J, with 14 bases between. CDR3 DNA: TGTGCTCTTGGGGAACTAGTGACTCCAACCAACACCGATAAACTCATCTTT. Translation gives CALGELVTPTNTDKLIF.

The chain uses TRDV1 and TRDJ1; 12 bases are a match to TRDD3. This CDR3 is built from 17 residues. The germline V gene encodes CDR1 TSWWSYY and CDR2 QGS. Trimming removed 0 bases from V and 3 bases from J; junction bases left unmatched: 5. CDR3 bases: TGTGCTCTTGGGGAACTATCCTACTGGGGGATACCCGATAAACTCATCTTT. It encodes CALGELSYWGIPDKLIF.

This clone is termed large. This CDR3 is also generated by other DNA sequences in the sample. V usage is TRDV2 and J usage is TRDJ1, with 13 positions matching TRDD3. Germline trimming cut 1 base from V and 8 bases from J; bases unmatched to any gene: 3. CDR3 length equals 14 residues. The germline V gene encodes CDR1 GEAIGNYY and CDR2 EKD. CDR3 sequence (DNA): TGTGCCTGTGACACAACTGGGGGATACGCCAAACTCATCTTT. Residues: CACDTTGGYAKLIF.

V and J are TRDV1 and TRDJ1; 12 positions match TRDD3. This CDR3 is 18 amino acids long. Germline assignment: CDR1 TSWWSYY and CDR2 QGS. The J segment lost 0 bases and the V segment lost 5 bases, leaving 10 bases of the junction unmatched. This CDR3 reads CALGSNQLGDTHTDKLIF. In nucleotides, the CDR3 is TGTGCTCTTGGGTCAAACCAACTGGGGGATACTCACACCGATAAACTCATCTTT.